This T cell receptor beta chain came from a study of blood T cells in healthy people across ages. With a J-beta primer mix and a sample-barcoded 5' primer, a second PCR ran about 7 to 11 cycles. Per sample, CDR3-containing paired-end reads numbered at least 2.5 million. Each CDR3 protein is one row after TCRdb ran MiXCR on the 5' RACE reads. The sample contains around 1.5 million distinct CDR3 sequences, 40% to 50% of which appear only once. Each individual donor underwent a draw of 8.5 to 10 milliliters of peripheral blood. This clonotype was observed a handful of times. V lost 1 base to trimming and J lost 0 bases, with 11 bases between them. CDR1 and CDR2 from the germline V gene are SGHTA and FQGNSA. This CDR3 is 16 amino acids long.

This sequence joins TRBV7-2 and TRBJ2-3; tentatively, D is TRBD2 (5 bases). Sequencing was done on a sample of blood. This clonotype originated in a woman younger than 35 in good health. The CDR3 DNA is TGTGCCAGCAGCTTAGTAGGAGCGGTTAGCACAGATACGCAGTATTTT. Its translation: CASSLVGAVSTDTQYF. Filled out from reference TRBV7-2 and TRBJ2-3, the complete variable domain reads GAGVSQSPSNKVTEKGKDVELRCDPISGHTALYWYRQSLGQGLEFLIYFQGNSAPDKSGLPSDRFSAERTGGSVSTLTIQRTQQEDSAVYLCASSLVGAVSTDTQYFGPGTRLTVL.